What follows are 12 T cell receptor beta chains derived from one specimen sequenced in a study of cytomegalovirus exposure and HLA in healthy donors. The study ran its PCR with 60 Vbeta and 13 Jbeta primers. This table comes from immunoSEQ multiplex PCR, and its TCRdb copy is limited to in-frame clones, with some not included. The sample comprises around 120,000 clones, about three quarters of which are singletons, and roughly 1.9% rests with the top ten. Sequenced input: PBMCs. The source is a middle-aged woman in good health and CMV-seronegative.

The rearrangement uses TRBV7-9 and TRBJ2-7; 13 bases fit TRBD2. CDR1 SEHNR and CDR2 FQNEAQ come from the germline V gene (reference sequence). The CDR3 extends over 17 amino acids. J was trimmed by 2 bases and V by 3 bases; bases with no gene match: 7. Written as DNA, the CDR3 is TGTGCCAGCAGCTTCATCACCGGGACTAGCGGGACCTACGAGCAGTACTTC. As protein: CASSFITGTSGTYEQYF.

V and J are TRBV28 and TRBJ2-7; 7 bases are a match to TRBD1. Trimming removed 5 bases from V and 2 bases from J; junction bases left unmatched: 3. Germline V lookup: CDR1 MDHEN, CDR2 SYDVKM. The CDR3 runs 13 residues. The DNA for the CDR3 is TGTGCCAGCAGTACGGGACAGCCCTACGAGCAGTACTTC. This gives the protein CASSTGQPYEQYF.

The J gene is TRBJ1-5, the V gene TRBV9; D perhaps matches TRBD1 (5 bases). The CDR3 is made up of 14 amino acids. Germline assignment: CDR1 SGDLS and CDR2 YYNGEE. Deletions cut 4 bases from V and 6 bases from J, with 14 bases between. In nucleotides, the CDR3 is TGTGCCAGCAGCCTCGGTCAGGGCGCTCAGCCCCAGCATTTT. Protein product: CASSLGQGAQPQHF.

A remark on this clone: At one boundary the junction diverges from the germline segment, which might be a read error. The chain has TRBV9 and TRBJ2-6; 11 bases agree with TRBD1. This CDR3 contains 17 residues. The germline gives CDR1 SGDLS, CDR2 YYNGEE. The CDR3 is CASSAGTGGGGANGLTF. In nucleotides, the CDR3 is TGTGCCAGCAGCGCAGGGACAGGGGGGGGTGGGGCCAACGGCCTGACTTTC.

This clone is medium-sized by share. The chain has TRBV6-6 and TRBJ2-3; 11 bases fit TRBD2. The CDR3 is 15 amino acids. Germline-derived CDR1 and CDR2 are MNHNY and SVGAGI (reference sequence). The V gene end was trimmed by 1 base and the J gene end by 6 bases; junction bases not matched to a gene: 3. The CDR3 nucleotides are TGTGCCAGCAGTTACTTAGCGGGGGGGAGGGATACGCAGTATTTT. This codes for CASSYLAGGRDTQYF.

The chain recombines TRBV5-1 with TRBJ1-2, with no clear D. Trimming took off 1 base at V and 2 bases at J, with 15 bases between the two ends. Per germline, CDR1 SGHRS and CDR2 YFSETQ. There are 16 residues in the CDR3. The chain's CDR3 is CASSLSVSGGNYGYTF. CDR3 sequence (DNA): TGCGCCAGCAGCTTGAGCGTTTCCGGCGGGAACTATGGCTACACCTTC.

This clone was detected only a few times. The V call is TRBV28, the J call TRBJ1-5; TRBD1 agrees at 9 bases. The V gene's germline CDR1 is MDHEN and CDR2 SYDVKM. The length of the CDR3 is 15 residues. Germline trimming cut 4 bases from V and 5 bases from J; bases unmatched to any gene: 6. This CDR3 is CASSSQQGAHQPQHF. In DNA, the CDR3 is TGTGCCAGCAGTTCCCAACAGGGGGCTCATCAGCCCCAGCATTTT. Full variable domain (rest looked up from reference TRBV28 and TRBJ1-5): DVKVTQSSRYLVKRTGEKVFLECVQDMDHENMFWYRQDPGLGLRLIYFSYDVKMKEKGDIPEGYSVSREKKERFSLILESASTNQTSMYLCASSSQQGAHQPQHFGDGTRLSIL.

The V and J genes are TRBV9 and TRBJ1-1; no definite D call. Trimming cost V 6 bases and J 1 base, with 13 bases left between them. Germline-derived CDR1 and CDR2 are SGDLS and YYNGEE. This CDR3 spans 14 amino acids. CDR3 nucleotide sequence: TGTGCCAGCAAGGACCCCGGGGAGAACACTGAAGCTTTCTTT. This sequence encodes CASKDPGENTEAFF.

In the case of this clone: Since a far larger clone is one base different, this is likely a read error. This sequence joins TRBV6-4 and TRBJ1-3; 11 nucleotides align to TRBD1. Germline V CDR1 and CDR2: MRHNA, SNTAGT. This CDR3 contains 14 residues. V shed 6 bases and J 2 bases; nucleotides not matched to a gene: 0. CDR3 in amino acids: CASRGQGAGNTIYF. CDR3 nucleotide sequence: TGTGCCAGCAGGGGACAGGGGGCTGGAAACACCATATATTTT.

The CDR3 here is CASSIRLAPRDNEQFF. DNA of the CDR3: TGTGCCAGCAGTATACGACTAGCGCCTCGCGACAATGAGCAGTTCTTC. This chain uses TRBV28 with TRBJ2-1; 8 bases fit TRBD2. Germline V gives CDR1 MDHEN, CDR2 SYDVKM. The CDR3 runs 16 residues. V was clipped by 5 bases and J by 5 bases; unmatched bases: 11.

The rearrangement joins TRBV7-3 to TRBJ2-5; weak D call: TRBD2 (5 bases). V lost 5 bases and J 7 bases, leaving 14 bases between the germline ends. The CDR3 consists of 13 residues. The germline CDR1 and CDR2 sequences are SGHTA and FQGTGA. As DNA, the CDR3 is TGTGCCAGCAGCCACCGGGCTCGGGGGACCCAGTACTTC. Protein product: CASSHRARGTQYF. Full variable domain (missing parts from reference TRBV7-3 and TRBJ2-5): GAGVSQTPSNKVTEKGKYVELRCDPISGHTALYWYRQSLGQGPEFLIYFQGTGAADDSGLPNDRFFAVRPEGSVSTLKIQRTERGDSAVYLCASSHRARGTQYFGPGTRLLVL.

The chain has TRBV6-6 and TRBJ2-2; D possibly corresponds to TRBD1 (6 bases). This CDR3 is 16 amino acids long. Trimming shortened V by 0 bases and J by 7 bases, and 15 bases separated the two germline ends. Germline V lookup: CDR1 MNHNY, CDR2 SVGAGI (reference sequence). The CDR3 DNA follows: TGTGCCAGCAGTTACTCCCAGGGGCGCGTTATCGGGGAGCTGTTTTTT. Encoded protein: CASSYSQGRVIGELFF.